Listed here are 31 T cell receptor beta chains from one sample, sequenced in a study of cytomegalovirus exposure and HLA in healthy donors. Amplification used 60 Vbeta primers and 13 Jbeta primers. Measured with immunoSEQ multiplex PCR; TCRdb has only the in-frame clones, and not every one. The sample table sets out about 160,000 clones. The source material was PBMCs. Receptors were obtained from a man younger than 45 in good health and CMV-seronegative.

This chain joins TRBV7-2 and TRBJ1-1; a possible D gene is TRBD1 (6 bases). The V and J ends lost 1 base and 0 bases respectively, with 6 bases between them. CDR3 size: 14 residues. Germline V CDR1 and CDR2: SGHTA, FQGNSA. The CDR3, as DNA: TGTGCCAGCAGCTTAGGGACAGTGAACACTGAAGCTTTCTTT. It is translated as CASSLGTVNTEAFF.

The V and J genes are TRBV30 and TRBJ2-3; 12 bases align to TRBD1. This CDR3 is built from 16 residues. Germline lookup yields CDR1 GTSNPN and CDR2 SVGIG (reference sequence). The V and J ends lost 1 base and 4 bases, in that order; junction bases with no gene match: 6. CDR3 in DNA: TGTGCCTGGAGTGGCTCTAGGGACAGGGGGCCAGATACGCAGTATTTT. This gives the protein CAWSGSRDRGPDTQYF.

The chain joins TRBV28 to TRBJ1-1; a weak D match, TRBD1 (6 bases). The CDR3 extends over 14 amino acids. Germline assignment: CDR1 MDHEN and CDR2 SYDVKM. Trimming left V 6 bases short and J 4 bases short, with 15 bases between. The CDR3 here is CASRPTGRATEAFF. The CDR3 DNA reads TGTGCCAGCAGACCCACAGGGAGAGCCACTGAAGCTTTCTTT.

The chain links TRBV6-1 to TRBJ2-2, with TRBD2 identical over 8 bases. The CDR3 runs to 15 residues. Trimming cost V 6 bases and J 1 base; bases outside gene matches: 4. Germline-derived CDR1 and CDR2 are MNHNS and SASEGT. The CDR3 reads CASSGLAGNTGELFF. In DNA form, the CDR3 reads TGTGCCAGCAGCGGGCTAGCGGGGAACACCGGGGAGCTGTTTTTT.

V is TRBV6-1 and J is TRBJ2-7, with 7 bases lining up with TRBD1. V was pared by 5 bases and J by 0 bases, with 4 bases of the junction left unmatched. The CDR3 sequence is 14 residues long. Germline V gene sequence: CDR1 MNHNS, CDR2 SASEGT. CDR3 sequence reads: CASSKQGTSYEQYF. CDR3 coding DNA: TGTGCCAGCAGTAAACAGGGGACCTCCTACGAGCAGTACTTC.

The chain couples TRBV7-6 to TRBJ2-2; 9 nucleotides line up with TRBD1. From germline, CDR1 is SGHVS and CDR2 FNYEAQ. The CDR3 spans 15 residues. V was pared by 6 bases and J by 5 bases, with 7 bases of the junction left unmatched. The CDR3, as DNA: TGTGCCAGCAGTCTAGGGACAGGGTGGACCGGGGAGCTGTTTTTT. Its protein is CASSLGTGWTGELFF. The full variable domain, rest sourced from reference TRBV7-6 and TRBJ2-2, is GAGVSQSPRYKVTKRGQDVALRCDPISGHVSLYWYRQALGQGPEFLTYFNYEAQQDKSGLPNDRFSAERPEGSISTLTIQRTEQRDSAMYRCASSLGTGWTGELFFGEGSRLTVL.

The V call is TRBV2, the J call TRBJ1-1, with TRBD1 matching 7 bases. Losses at the gene ends were 6 bases for V and 1 base for J; bases not matched to a gene: 5. CDR1 SNHLY and CDR2 FYNNEI come from the germline V gene. There are 14 residues in the CDR3. CDR3 in amino acids: CASSNQGGNTEAFF. The CDR3 nucleotides are TGTGCCAGCAGCAACCAGGGGGGGAACACTGAAGCTTTCTTT.

On this clone itself: In the same sample, other DNA sequences code for this CDR3. V gene TRBV7-3 combines with J gene TRBJ1-1; D gene uncertain. The CDR3 has 14 residues. Germline CDR1 and CDR2: SGHTA and FQGTGA. V lost 5 bases to trimming and J lost 0 bases, with 10 bases between them. Here the CDR3 DNA reads TGTGCCAGCAGCCCCGGAGGTGTGAACACTGAAGCTTTCTTT. Protein sequence: CASSPGGVNTEAFF.

This sequence joins TRBV4-2 and TRBJ1-1, with 10 bases identical to TRBD1. The germline CDR1 and CDR2 sequences are LGHNA and YNFKEQ. V gave up 3 bases and J gave up 5 bases; unmatched junction bases: 3. CDR3 length equals 14 residues. CDR3 coding DNA: TGTGCCAGCAGCCAGGGGACAGGGGTGACTGAAGCTTTCTTT. The encoded protein is CASSQGTGVTEAFF.

On this clone itself: A junction boundary mismatches the germline segment, possibly from a read error. The rearrangement links TRBV18 to TRBJ1-2; D not certain. Germline V gives CDR1 KGHSH, CDR2 LQKENI. The CDR3 has 13 residues. CDR3 protein: CASSPYLSMEDDF. In DNA form, the CDR3 reads TGTGCCAGCTCACCGTATCTCAGTATGGAGGACGACTTC.

The chain couples TRBV5-6 to TRBJ1-4, with a possible D match to TRBD1 (6 bases). This CDR3 is built from 13 residues. Trimming took 7 bases from V and 3 from J, leaving 10 bases between them. The V gene's germline CDR1 is SGHDT and CDR2 YYEEEE. The CDR3 region is CASGTISNEKLFF. The CDR3 DNA sequence: TGTGCCAGCGGGACAATTTCTAATGAAAAACTGTTTTTT.

V usage is TRBV19 and J usage is TRBJ1-5; D is undetermined. The CDR3 length is 12 residues. Germline loops: CDR1 LNHDA, CDR2 SQIVND (reference sequence). Trimming removed 3 bases from V and 6 bases from J, with 6 bases in between. The CDR3 nucleotides are TGTGCCAGTAGTATCAACAGTCAGCCCCAGCATTTT. Translating it yields CASSINSQPQHF.

The rearrangement uses TRBV10-1 and TRBJ2-1; D is possibly TRBD2 (5 bases). The CDR3 is made up of 14 amino acids. Trimming took off 0 bases at V and 6 bases at J, with 9 bases between the two ends. Germline V lookup: CDR1 WNHNN, CDR2 SYGVQD (reference sequence). CDR3 sequence: CASSESRRPNEQFF. The CDR3 region has the DNA TGCGCCAGCAGTGAGTCGAGGAGGCCCAATGAGCAGTTCTTC.

Worth noting for this clone: Other nucleotide sequences in the sample specify the same CDR3. The chain employs TRBV9 and TRBJ1-3; D perhaps matches TRBD1 (6 bases). V lost 0 bases to trimming and J lost 0 bases, with 10 bases between them. Germline V gives CDR1 SGDLS, CDR2 YYNGEE. CDR3 length equals 16 residues. The DNA of the CDR3 is TGTGCCAGCAGCGTAGGGACAGCCTACTCTGGAAACACCATATATTTT. Protein product: CASSVGTAYSGNTIYF.

DNA for the CDR3: TGTGCCAGCACTGTGGACAGCTCCTATAATTCACCCCTCCACTTT. Translating gives CASTVDSSYNSPLHF. The chain employs TRBV6-5 and TRBJ1-6; the D gene is possibly TRBD1 (6 bases). CDR3 length: 15 residues. Germline CDR1 and CDR2: MNHEY and SVGAGI. V was pared by 7 bases and J by 0 bases, with 10 bases between.

The chain combines TRBV4-3 with TRBJ2-3; 9 bases match TRBD1. The length of the CDR3 is 18 residues. The V and J ends lost 2 bases and 5 bases, in that order; junction bases with no gene match: 14. Germline CDR1 reads LGHNA; CDR2 reads YSLEER. The CDR3 sequence: CASSQRSLGQGVGDTQYF. The CDR3 DNA reads TGCGCCAGCAGCCAAAGGTCGTTGGGACAGGGCGTCGGAGATACGCAGTATTTT.

Comments on this clone: At the DNA level, this CDR3 is encoded by other sequences in the same sample as well. This chain links TRBV6-5 with TRBJ2-1, with 8 positions matching TRBD2. Trimming took 2 bases from V and 0 from J; bases not matched to a gene: 0. Per the germline V gene, CDR1 is MNHEY and CDR2 is SVGAGI. CDR3 length: 15 residues. CDR3 DNA sequence: TGTGCCAGCAGTTACAGCGGGAGCTCCTACAATGAGCAGTTCTTC. Translating gives CASSYSGSSYNEQFF.

The genes are TRBV5-1 and TRBJ2-3; D not resolved. Per the germline V gene, CDR1 is SGHRS and CDR2 is YFSETQ. V was pared by 0 bases and J by 5 bases, with 10 bases between. The CDR3 contains 14 residues. CDR3 DNA sequence: TGCGCCAGCAGCTTGGGAACTACTCGAGATACGCAGTATTTT. It encodes CASSLGTTRDTQYF. Complete variable domain (other parts from reference TRBV5-1 and TRBJ2-3): KAGVTQTPRYLIKTRGQQVTLSCSPISGHRSVSWYQQTPGQGLQFLFEYFSETQRNKGNFPGRFSGRQFSNSRSEMNVSTLELGDSALYLCASSLGTTRDTQYFGPGTRLTVL.

The rearrangement joins TRBV30 to TRBJ2-1; 13 bases align to TRBD2. CDR1 is GTSNPN, CDR2 SVGIG, per germline (reference sequence). V lost 0 bases to trimming and J lost 4 bases; unmatched junction nucleotides: 0. The CDR3 is 15 residues long. The DNA for the CDR3 is TGTGCCTGGAGTGTACTAGCGGGAGGGTACAATGAGCAGTTCTTC. This translates into CAWSVLAGGYNEQFF.

The chain joins TRBV14 to TRBJ2-1; TRBD2 matches at 8 bases. The CDR3 length is 16 residues. Germline V gene lookup returns CDR1 SGHDN and CDR2 FVKESK. Losses at the gene ends were 3 bases for V and 9 bases for J; bases not matched to a gene: 13. The DNA for the CDR3 is TGTGCCAGCAGCCACTCCGGGACTAGGTCTTTTCGTGAGCAGTTCTTC. It encodes CASSHSGTRSFREQFF.

The V gene is TRBV7-9, the J gene TRBJ1-5; 10 bases line up with TRBD1. After removal of 5 bases from V and 5 bases from J, the junction contained 6 bases not matched to a gene. The V gene's germline CDR1 is SEHNR and CDR2 FQNEAQ (reference sequence). The CDR3 loop spans 15 amino acids. The CDR3 nucleotides are TGTGCCAGCAGCCGTTCCGGACAGGGGGATCAGCCCCAGCATTTT. This translates into CASSRSGQGDQPQHF.

The chain couples TRBV27 to TRBJ2-1; tentatively, D is TRBD1 (5 bases). The length of the CDR3 is 17 residues. The germline gives CDR1 MNHEY, CDR2 SMNVEV (reference sequence). V was clipped by 1 base and J by 0 bases, with 13 bases between them. This CDR3 is CASSLWGRASSYNEQFF. In nucleotides, the CDR3 is TGTGCCAGCAGTTTATGGGGCCGGGCAAGCTCCTACAATGAGCAGTTCTTC.

V and J are TRBV4-3 and TRBJ2-7; 8 nucleotides agree with TRBD2. V shed 4 bases and J 0 bases; nucleotides not matched to a gene: 2. The CDR3 sequence is 14 residues long. Germline assignment: CDR1 LGHNA and CDR2 YSLEER. CDR3 amino acids: CASSLAGYSYEQYF. CDR3 sequence (DNA): TGCGCCAGCAGCCTAGCGGGGTACTCCTACGAGCAGTACTTC.

The chain uses TRBV5-4 and TRBJ2-3; a possible D gene is TRBD1 (5 bases). CDR3 length equals 14 residues. Trimming left V 1 base short and J 2 bases short, with 8 bases between. The germline CDR1 and CDR2 sequences are SGHNT and YYREEE (reference sequence). CDR3 in amino acids: CASSLRGFTDTQYF. The CDR3, as DNA: TGTGCCAGCAGCTTGAGGGGATTCACAGATACGCAGTATTTT.

V gene TRBV5-4 combines with J gene TRBJ2-1, with 11 nucleotides matching TRBD1. This CDR3 is built from 16 residues. Trimming removed 3 bases from V and 7 bases from J; junction bases left unmatched: 9. The germline CDR1 and CDR2 sequences are SGHNT and YYREEE (reference sequence). CDR3 loop: CASSSGQGGYGNEQFF. As DNA, the CDR3 is TGTGCCAGCAGCTCGGGACAGGGGGGATACGGGAATGAGCAGTTCTTC.

The chain joins TRBV5-1 to TRBJ2-2; 8 bases map to TRBD1. J gave up 6 bases and V 0 bases, and 4 bases lay outside the gene matches. CDR3 length: 15 amino acids. Germline CDR1 is SGHRS and CDR2 is YFSETQ. Here the CDR3 reads CASSLAEQGAGELFF. For the CDR3, the DNA is TGCGCCAGCAGCTTGGCAGAACAGGGGGCCGGGGAGCTGTTTTTT.

This chain connects TRBV7-9 to TRBJ1-2, with D possibly being TRBD1 (6 bases). The V end was cut by 5 bases, the J end by 4 bases, with 17 bases between. The CDR3 extends over 15 amino acids. Germline-derived CDR1 and CDR2 are SEHNR and FQNEAQ (reference sequence). In DNA, the CDR3 is TGTGCCAGCAGCCACCCGGAAGCGGGGGCCTATGGCTACACCTTC. Its protein product is CASSHPEAGAYGYTF. The complete variable domain, with remaining parts taken from reference TRBV7-9 and TRBJ1-2, reads DTGVSQNPRHKITKRGQNVTFRCDPISEHNRLYWYRQTLGQGPEFLTYFQNEAQLEKSRLLSDRFSAERPKGSFSTLEIQRTEQGDSAMYLCASSHPEAGAYGYTFGSGTRLTVV.

A word on this clone: One end of the junction does not line up with germline, which may come from a read error. The J gene is TRBJ1-2, the V gene TRBV6-5; TRBD1 agrees at 8 bases. The CDR3 runs 16 residues. From germline, CDR1 is MNHEY and CDR2 SVGAGI. The CDR3 coding sequence is TGTGCCAGCAGTAACTCAGACAGGGGCTCCTTCTATGGCTACACCTTC. This codes for CASSNSDRGSFYGYTF.

The rearrangement joins TRBV7-8 to TRBJ1-5; D is unresolved. The CDR3 runs 14 residues. The germline V and J ends were trimmed by 1 base and 4 bases, with 8 bases remaining between them. CDR1 SGHVS and CDR2 FQNEAQ come from the germline V gene. The CDR3 here is CASSLGSGNQPQHF. CDR3 bases: TGTGCCAGCAGCTTAGGCTCGGGAAATCAGCCCCAGCATTTT.

The rearrangement joins TRBV5-1 to TRBJ2-7; D not resolved. The germline V gene encodes CDR1 SGHRS and CDR2 YFSETQ. The CDR3 extends over 13 amino acids. V shed 4 bases and J shed 4 bases, with 12 bases lying between them. CDR3 nucleotides: TGCGCCAGCAGCCTGGGCAAACAATACGAGCAGTACTTC. This codes for CASSLGKQYEQYF.

This chain connects TRBV30 to TRBJ1-2; weak D call: TRBD1 (5 bases). CDR1 GTSNPN and CDR2 SVGIG come from the germline V gene (reference sequence). The CDR3 has 12 residues. Trimming left V 4 bases short and J 4 bases short, with 10 bases between. In DNA, the CDR3 is TGTGCCTGGACCGGGGGAACCTATGGCTACACCTTC. It codes for CAWTGGTYGYTF.